The clone carrying this T cell receptor (beta chain) was seen repeatedly, ten times or more. Antigen unknown. This specimen comes from a study of glioma-infiltrating T cells. The study's findings and limits: CDR3 overlap between tissue and blood was very small. Non-neoplastic patients had below-expected tissue-blood divergence, while all gliomas exceeded expectation.

From germline, CDR1 is MNHEY and CDR2 SVGEGT. This CDR3 has 14 residues. V shed 5 bases, J shed 5 bases, and the junction held 6 bases outside the gene matches. Amplification of TCR alpha and beta CDR3 regions from RNA used iRepertoire nested multiplex PCR. Input was 100-400 ng of tissue mRNA or PBMC total RNA. TCRdb re-analysed the multiplex PCR reads in MiXCR, keeping a single row per CDR3 protein. The sample includes under 200,000 distinct CDR3 sequences, around 30% of them seen just once. Sequencing was performed on glioma tissue, nonneoplastic brain tissue, or PBMCs (not recorded which). The source of this sequence is a human donor with low-grade glioma or glioblastoma, undergoing nonglioma brain surgery, or in good health (not recorded which). The chain joins TRBV6-2 or TRBV6-3 to TRBJ2-5; 9 bases map to TRBD2. Written as DNA, the CDR3 is TGTGCCAGCAGTCGTGGCGGGAGGGCGGAGACCCAGTACTTC. It yields the protein CASSRGGRAETQYF.